The rows below give T cell receptor beta chains drawn from one sample of a study of neoadjuvant anti-PD-1 for oral cavity cancer. Assay used: immunoSEQ multiplex PCR; TCRdb lists only in-frame clones, some missing. There are over 6,500 clones in the sample; around 48% occur only once, and about 11% lies in the top ten. The sequenced sample was tumor tissue, obtained before nivolumab (anti-PD-1) treatment. All receptors come from a person aged 35-79 years with oral cavity squamous cell carcinoma. CDR3s include the opening cysteine and the closing phenylalanine or tryptophan. The order of the fields is CDR3 DNA, CDR3 protein, CDR3 length, clone size, J gene, D gene, V gene. A D gene is named only where the DNA matches it firmly. Size values are once, few and many counts, or a class for expanded clones, and some rows have none.

cdr3_nt: TGTGCCAGCAGTAAGCTAGCGGGCCCGAACACCGGGGAGCTGTTTTTT
cdr3_aa: CASSKLAGPNTGELFF
cdr3_length: 16
clone_size: NA
j_call: TRBJ2-2
d_call: TRBD2
v_call: TRBV2

cdr3_nt: TGCGCCAGCAGCATAGGACAGGGAGGGAGCGAGCAGTACTTC
cdr3_aa: CASSIGQGGSEQYF
cdr3_length: 14
clone_size: NA
j_call: TRBJ2-7
d_call: NA
v_call: TRBV5-1

cdr3_nt: TGTGCCACCAGCAGAGACCGGTCGGGAACTAATGAAAAACTGTTTTTT
cdr3_aa: CATSRDRSGTNEKLFF
cdr3_length: 16
clone_size: NA
j_call: TRBJ1-4
d_call: NA
v_call: TRBV15

cdr3_nt: TGTGCCAGCAGTGCCACAGGGGGTAACGAGCAGTACTTC
cdr3_aa: CASSATGGNEQYF
cdr3_length: 13
clone_size: NA
j_call: TRBJ2-7
d_call: TRBD1
v_call: TRBV25-1

cdr3_nt: TGCGCCAGCAGTGGGACATTTAGCAATCAGCCCCAGCATTTT
cdr3_aa: CASSGTFSNQPQHF
cdr3_length: 14
clone_size: medium-sized
j_call: TRBJ1-5
d_call: NA
v_call: TRBV10-1

cdr3_nt: TGCGCCAGCAGGGATACGGGGCAGACCTACGAGCAGTACTTC
cdr3_aa: CASRDTGQTYEQYF
cdr3_length: 14
clone_size: NA
j_call: TRBJ2-7
d_call: NA
v_call: TRBV5-1

cdr3_nt: TGTGCCACCAGCAGTCAAAGGGCAGTGGTCACTGAAGCTTTCTTT
cdr3_aa: CATSSQRAVVTEAFF
cdr3_length: 15
clone_size: NA
j_call: TRBJ1-1
d_call: NA
v_call: TRBV15

cdr3_nt: TGTGCCATCAGTGAGTGGACAGGGAATGAGCAGTTCTTC
cdr3_aa: CAISEWTGNEQFF
cdr3_length: 13
clone_size: NA
j_call: TRBJ2-1
d_call: TRBD1
v_call: TRBV10-3

cdr3_nt: TGTGCCAGCAGCTTCCTCCAAGAGACCCAGTACTTC
cdr3_aa: CASSFLQETQYF
cdr3_length: 12
clone_size: NA
j_call: TRBJ2-5
d_call: NA
v_call: TRBV7-8

cdr3_nt: TGCGCCAGCAGCGGGGACAGCAACACTGAAGCTTTCTTT
cdr3_aa: CASSGDSNTEAFF
cdr3_length: 13
clone_size: NA
j_call: TRBJ1-1
d_call: TRBD1
v_call: TRBV5-1

cdr3_nt: TGTGCCAGCAGCGGAGGGACAGGGAGGAGTACTGAAGCTTTCTTT
cdr3_aa: CASSGGTGRSTEAFF
cdr3_length: 15
clone_size: NA
j_call: TRBJ1-1
d_call: TRBD1
v_call: TRBV13

cdr3_nt: TGCAGCACAGGGGTTGTGGAGACCCAGTACTTC
cdr3_aa: CSTGVVETQYF
cdr3_length: 11
clone_size: NA
j_call: TRBJ2-5
d_call: TRBD1
v_call: TRBV20-1

cdr3_nt: TGTGCCAGCAGCTTAGATGGACCGTTGGATGAGCAGTTCTTC
cdr3_aa: CASSLDGPLDEQFF
cdr3_length: 14
clone_size: medium-sized
j_call: TRBJ2-1
d_call: NA
v_call: TRBV7-2

cdr3_nt: TGCGCCAGCAGCCGGACAGGGGACACTGAAGCTTTCTTT
cdr3_aa: CASSRTGDTEAFF
cdr3_length: 13
clone_size: few
j_call: TRBJ1-1
d_call: TRBD1
v_call: TRBV4-1

cdr3_nt: TGTGCCAGCAGTCGAAGGGGGGCCATCACAGGGCCCCAGCATTTT
cdr3_aa: CASSRRGAITGPQHF
cdr3_length: 15
clone_size: few
j_call: TRBJ1-5
d_call: NA
v_call: TRBV5-6

cdr3_nt: TGTGCCAGCTCATCACAGGGGTTAAACACTGAAGCTTTCTTT
cdr3_aa: CASSSQGLNTEAFF
cdr3_length: 14
clone_size: NA
j_call: TRBJ1-1
d_call: TRBD1
v_call: TRBV18

cdr3_nt: TGCAGTGCTAAGGAAGGCAAGCAGTTCTTC
cdr3_aa: CSAKEGKQFF
cdr3_length: 10
clone_size: NA
j_call: TRBJ2-1
d_call: NA
v_call: TRBV20-1

cdr3_nt: TGCGCCAGCAGCCAAGAAACGACGGTAACCTACGAGCAGTACTTC
cdr3_aa: CASSQETTVTYEQYF
cdr3_length: 15
clone_size: NA
j_call: TRBJ2-7
d_call: NA
v_call: TRBV4-1

cdr3_nt: TGTGCCAGCAGTTTTGGGGAAGAGAGCAATCAGCCCCAGCATTTT
cdr3_aa: CASSFGEESNQPQHF
cdr3_length: 15
clone_size: NA
j_call: TRBJ1-5
d_call: NA
v_call: TRBV28

cdr3_nt: TGTGCCAGCAGCCAAGGGACTCATCACAACTATGGCTACACCTTC
cdr3_aa: CASSQGTHHNYGYTF
cdr3_length: 15
clone_size: few
j_call: TRBJ1-2
d_call: NA
v_call: TRBV27

cdr3_nt: TGTGCCAGTAGTATCTCTCCTAGCGGGAGGAGCGGGAGCTACGAGCAGTACTTC
cdr3_aa: CASSISPSGRSGSYEQYF
cdr3_length: 18
clone_size: NA
j_call: TRBJ2-7
d_call: TRBD2
v_call: TRBV19

cdr3_nt: TGCGCCAGCAGCGTGGGACAGCAGAACACTGAAGCTTTCTTT
cdr3_aa: CASSVGQQNTEAFF
cdr3_length: 14
clone_size: NA
j_call: TRBJ1-1
d_call: TRBD1
v_call: TRBV5-1

cdr3_nt: TGTGCCTGGATTGGACGCTATGGCTACACCTTC
cdr3_aa: CAWIGRYGYTF
cdr3_length: 11
clone_size: few
j_call: TRBJ1-2
d_call: NA
v_call: TRBV30

cdr3_nt: TGTGCCAGCAGGGGCGACGGAGAGACCCAGTACTTC
cdr3_aa: CASRGDGETQYF
cdr3_length: 12
clone_size: few
j_call: TRBJ2-5
d_call: NA
v_call: TRBV27

cdr3_nt: TGTGCCAGCAGTTACTCAGGGTACACTGAAGCTTTCTTT
cdr3_aa: CASSYSGYTEAFF
cdr3_length: 13
clone_size: NA
j_call: TRBJ1-1
d_call: NA
v_call: TRBV6-6

cdr3_nt: TGTGCCAGCTCTCAGGACAGGGCTAAGCCCCAGCATTTT
cdr3_aa: CASSQDRAKPQHF
cdr3_length: 13
clone_size: NA
j_call: TRBJ1-5
d_call: TRBD1
v_call: TRBV18

cdr3_nt: TGTGCCAGCAGCTTAGTCCCAGCGGGAGAGCAGTACTTC
cdr3_aa: CASSLVPAGEQYF
cdr3_length: 13
clone_size: NA
j_call: TRBJ2-7
d_call: TRBD2
v_call: TRBV7-6

cdr3_nt: TGTGCCAGCAGCGTAGGGGCTAGCGGGGACTACGAGCAGTACTTC
cdr3_aa: CASSVGASGDYEQYF
cdr3_length: 15
clone_size: NA
j_call: TRBJ2-7
d_call: TRBD2
v_call: TRBV9

cdr3_nt: TGTGCCAGCAGCCGCGGACAGGCCAGGTTCGGTGAAAAACTGTTTTTT
cdr3_aa: CASSRGQARFGEKLFF
cdr3_length: 16
clone_size: few
j_call: TRBJ1-4
d_call: TRBD1
v_call: TRBV14

cdr3_nt: TGTGCCAGCAGAGAACTGGGGGCATCGACCTACGAGCAGTACTTC
cdr3_aa: CASRELGASTYEQYF
cdr3_length: 15
clone_size: few
j_call: TRBJ2-7
d_call: NA
v_call: TRBV2

cdr3_nt: TGTGCCAGCAGCCTAACCCGGGGACGGGACACAGATACGCAGTATTTT
cdr3_aa: CASSLTRGRDTDTQYF
cdr3_length: 16
clone_size: few
j_call: TRBJ2-3
d_call: NA
v_call: TRBV16

cdr3_nt: TGTGCTAGTGGTTTGGGGACTGTGGATACGCAGTATTTT
cdr3_aa: CASGLGTVDTQYF
cdr3_length: 13
clone_size: NA
j_call: TRBJ2-3
d_call: NA
v_call: TRBV12-5

cdr3_nt: TGTGCCAGCAGCGTAGGTGGTGGGTTCTCTGGAAACACCATATATTTT
cdr3_aa: CASSVGGGFSGNTIYF
cdr3_length: 16
clone_size: NA
j_call: TRBJ1-3
d_call: NA
v_call: TRBV9

cdr3_nt: TGTGCCAGCAGCTTAAGTCGGGGTGGCTACGAGCAGTACTTC
cdr3_aa: CASSLSRGGYEQYF
cdr3_length: 14
clone_size: NA
j_call: TRBJ2-7
d_call: NA
v_call: TRBV6-5

cdr3_nt: TGTGCCAGCAGCTTGGGGGCAGGGGAAAAACTGTTTTTT
cdr3_aa: CASSLGAGEKLFF
cdr3_length: 13
clone_size: few
j_call: TRBJ1-4
d_call: NA
v_call: TRBV7-9

cdr3_nt: TGCGCCAGCAGCTTCGGGACACCTTCCTACAATGAGCAGTTCTTC
cdr3_aa: CASSFGTPSYNEQFF
cdr3_length: 15
clone_size: few
j_call: TRBJ2-1
d_call: NA
v_call: TRBV5-1

cdr3_nt: TGTGCCAGCAGCGAGGGACAGGAACCCATTGCCCAGTACTTC
cdr3_aa: CASSEGQEPIAQYF
cdr3_length: 14
clone_size: NA
j_call: TRBJ2-5
d_call: TRBD1
v_call: TRBV9

cdr3_nt: TGTGCCAGCTTAGAGTACAATGAGCAGTTCTTC
cdr3_aa: CASLEYNEQFF
cdr3_length: 11
clone_size: NA
j_call: TRBJ2-1
d_call: NA
v_call: TRBV28

cdr3_nt: TGCAGCGTTGCTAACACCGGGGAGCTGTTTTTT
cdr3_aa: CSVANTGELFF
cdr3_length: 11
clone_size: few
j_call: TRBJ2-2
d_call: NA
v_call: TRBV29-1

cdr3_nt: TGTGCCAGTACCGCGGACAGGGCTGGGGCCAACGTCCTGACTTTC
cdr3_aa: CASTADRAGANVLTF
cdr3_length: 15
clone_size: NA
j_call: TRBJ2-6
d_call: TRBD1
v_call: TRBV19

cdr3_nt: TGTGCCAGCTCCATCGGGGGGAAGAGCTCCTACGAGCAGTACTTC
cdr3_aa: CASSIGGKSSYEQYF
cdr3_length: 15
clone_size: few
j_call: TRBJ2-7
d_call: TRBD2
v_call: TRBV28

cdr3_nt: TGCAGCGTCCCAAGGGGGGGAGTAAGCACAGATACGCAGTATTTT
cdr3_aa: CSVPRGGVSTDTQYF
cdr3_length: 15
clone_size: NA
j_call: TRBJ2-3
d_call: NA
v_call: TRBV29-1

cdr3_nt: TGTGCCAGCAGTTTTCTCTTTTCCCGGGGTTTCTATGGCTACACCTTC
cdr3_aa: CASSFLFSRGFYGYTF
cdr3_length: 16
clone_size: NA
j_call: TRBJ1-2
d_call: NA
v_call: TRBV28

cdr3_nt: TGTGCCAGCAGCTCTACCGGGGCGGGAGCCACAGATACGCAGTATTTT
cdr3_aa: CASSSTGAGATDTQYF
cdr3_length: 16
clone_size: NA
j_call: TRBJ2-3
d_call: TRBD2
v_call: TRBV11-2

cdr3_nt: TGTGCCAGCAGCTTATCGCGCGTCTTAGCGGGACACAATGAGCAGTTCTTC
cdr3_aa: CASSLSRVLAGHNEQFF
cdr3_length: 17
clone_size: NA
j_call: TRBJ2-1
d_call: TRBD2
v_call: TRBV7-8

cdr3_nt: TGTGCCAGCAGCTTGAGACTAGCGGGAGGAACTGAGCAGTTCTTC
cdr3_aa: CASSLRLAGGTEQFF
cdr3_length: 15
clone_size: few
j_call: TRBJ2-1
d_call: TRBD2
v_call: TRBV5-5

cdr3_nt: TGCAGTGCCGCCAACACCGGGGAGCTGTTTTTT
cdr3_aa: CSAANTGELFF
cdr3_length: 11
clone_size: NA
j_call: TRBJ2-2
d_call: NA
v_call: TRBV20-1

cdr3_nt: TGTGCCAGCAGCCCCAGGGACTGGACCTACGAGCAGTACTTC
cdr3_aa: CASSPRDWTYEQYF
cdr3_length: 14
clone_size: NA
j_call: TRBJ2-7
d_call: NA
v_call: TRBV11-1

cdr3_nt: TGTGCCAGCAGTTACTCGACAGGGGGCTTCTCGGATACGCAGTATTTT
cdr3_aa: CASSYSTGGFSDTQYF
cdr3_length: 16
clone_size: NA
j_call: TRBJ2-3
d_call: TRBD1
v_call: TRBV6-6

cdr3_nt: TGTGCCAGCAGCTCTACCGGGGCGGGAGCCACAGATACGCAGTATTTT
cdr3_aa: CASSSTGAGATDTQYF
cdr3_length: 16
clone_size: NA
j_call: TRBJ2-3
d_call: TRBD2
v_call: TRBV5-4

cdr3_nt: TGTGCCAGCAGTTTGGTAGGGACAGGGGATGAAAAACTGTTTTTT
cdr3_aa: CASSLVGTGDEKLFF
cdr3_length: 15
clone_size: NA
j_call: TRBJ1-4
d_call: TRBD1
v_call: TRBV28

cdr3_nt: TGCAGTGCTAGTGGGGGCTATGGCTACACCTTC
cdr3_aa: CSASGGYGYTF
cdr3_length: 11
clone_size: few
j_call: TRBJ1-2
d_call: NA
v_call: TRBV20-1

cdr3_nt: TGTGCCAGCACCCAATGGGGGGGTGGTCAAGAGACCCAGTACTTC
cdr3_aa: CASTQWGGGQETQYF
cdr3_length: 15
clone_size: NA
j_call: TRBJ2-5
d_call: TRBD2
v_call: TRBV5-4

cdr3_nt: TGTGCCAGCAGCGAGACTAGTCGCACAGATACGCAGTATTTT
cdr3_aa: CASSETSRTDTQYF
cdr3_length: 14
clone_size: NA
j_call: TRBJ2-3
d_call: NA
v_call: TRBV5-6

cdr3_nt: TGTGCCAGCAGCCCGCGACTAGCGGGAGGGTGGGGTGGTGAGCAGTTCTTC
cdr3_aa: CASSPRLAGGWGGEQFF
cdr3_length: 17
clone_size: NA
j_call: TRBJ2-1
d_call: TRBD2
v_call: TRBV7-8